This T cell receptor beta chain emerged from a study of patients and donors after allogeneic stem cell transplantation. This clonotype turned up a few times. TCRdb re-analysed the RT-PCR reads in MiXCR, keeping a single row per CDR3 protein. This table holds approximately 160,000 distinct CDR3 sequences, around 30% found once. This CDR3 is built from 14 residues. The germline gives CDR1 MNHEY, CDR2 SVGEGT. Trimming took 6 bases from V and 7 from J; bases not matched to a gene: 6. Sequenced material: blood, either unsorted or a sorted T cell fraction (not recorded which). The sequence was obtained from a human donor who was either an allogeneic HSCT recipient or a stem cell or donor lymphocyte infusion donor (not recorded which). It is not recorded whose cells these are; they may come from a transplant donor. The chain has TRBV6-2 or TRBV6-3 and TRBJ2-7; 13 bases agree with TRBD2. The CDR3 DNA reads TGTGCCAGCAGCCAACCGGGACTAGCGGGAGAGCAGTACTTC. It is translated as CASSQPGLAGEQYF.